This TCR beta chain came from a study of graft-versus-host responses after intestinal transplantation. On the study more broadly: Every recipient had anti-thymocyte globulin induction and approximately three years of tacrolimus plus steroids. General study results and limits: High graft-versus-host to host-versus-graft clonal ratios were seen in allografts of patients with graft-donor T cell macrochimerism. Analysis identified GvH clones in recipient marrow, with some appearing first in ileum or blood.

For this clone: What it recognizes is unknown.

The V and J ends lost 0 bases and 3 bases respectively, with 5 bases between them. CDR3 length equals 13 residues. Germline CDR1 LNHNV, CDR2 YYDKDF (reference sequence). Generated by immunoSEQ multiplex PCR, the TCRdb table keeps only in-frame clones and is missing some. The table includes some 100,000 clones, roughly 90% detected once. The chain has TRBV15 and TRBJ1-2; D not resolved. Specimen: unstimulated CD4+ T cells sorted from spleen or lymph node cells, collected before transplant. The clonotype comes from a human donor who was the organ donor for an intestinal transplant. CDR3 coding DNA: TGTGCCACCAGCAGAGAGTTTGACTATGGCTACACCTTC. Protein: CATSREFDYGYTF.